Sequencing of this TCR beta chain was carried out in a study of CD8 T cells in ankylosing spondylitis. TCRdb fed the 5' RACE reads into MiXCR, producing one record per CDR3 protein. The sample holds 300,000 to 350,000 distinct CDR3 sequences, around 21% seen once. The V and J ends lost 4 bases and 2 bases, in that order; junction bases with no gene match: 4. CDR1 and CDR2 (germline): SGHTA, FQGNSA. The CDR3 runs to 14 residues. The sequenced sample consisted of blood, either unsorted or a sorted T cell fraction (not recorded which). This sequence joins TRBV7-2 and TRBJ2-5; 7 bases agree with TRBD1. This receptor was identified in a female donor with ankylosing spondylitis or in good health (not recorded which). The DNA for the CDR3 is TGTGCCAGCAGCTACACAGGGGCTCAAGAGACCCAGTACTTC. Translation: CASSYTGAQETQYF.